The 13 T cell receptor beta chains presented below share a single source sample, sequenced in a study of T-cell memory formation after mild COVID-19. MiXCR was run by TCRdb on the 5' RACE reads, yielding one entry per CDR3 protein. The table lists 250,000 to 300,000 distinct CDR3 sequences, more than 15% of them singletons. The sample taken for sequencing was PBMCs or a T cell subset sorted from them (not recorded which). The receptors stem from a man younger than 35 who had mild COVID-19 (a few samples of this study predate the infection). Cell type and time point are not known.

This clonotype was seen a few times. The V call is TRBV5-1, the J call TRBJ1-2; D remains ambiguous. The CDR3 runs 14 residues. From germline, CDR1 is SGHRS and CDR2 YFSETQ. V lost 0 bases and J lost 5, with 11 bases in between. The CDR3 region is CASSLDPGSYGYTF. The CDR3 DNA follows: TGCGCCAGCAGCTTGGATCCAGGATCATATGGCTACACCTTC.

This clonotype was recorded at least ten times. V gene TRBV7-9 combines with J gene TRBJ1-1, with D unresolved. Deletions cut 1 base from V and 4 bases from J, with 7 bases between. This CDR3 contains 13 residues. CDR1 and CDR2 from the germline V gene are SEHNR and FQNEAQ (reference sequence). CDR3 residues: CASSLGEGTEAFF. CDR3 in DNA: TGTGCCAGCAGCTTAGGGGAGGGCACTGAAGCTTTCTTT.

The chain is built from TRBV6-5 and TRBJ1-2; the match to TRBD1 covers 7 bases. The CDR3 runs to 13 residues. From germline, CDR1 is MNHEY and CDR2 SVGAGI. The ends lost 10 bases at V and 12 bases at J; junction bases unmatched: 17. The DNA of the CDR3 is TGTGCCACCACTATTATTTCGAACAGGGGAGACACCTTC. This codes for CATTIISNRGDTF.

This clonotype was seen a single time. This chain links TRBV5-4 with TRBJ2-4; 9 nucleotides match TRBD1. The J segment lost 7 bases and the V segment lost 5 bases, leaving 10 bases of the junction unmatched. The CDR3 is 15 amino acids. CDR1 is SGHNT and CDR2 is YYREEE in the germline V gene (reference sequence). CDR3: CASSTGTGSRNIQYF. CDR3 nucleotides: TGTGCCAGCAGTACCGGGACAGGGTCTAGGAACATTCAGTACTTC. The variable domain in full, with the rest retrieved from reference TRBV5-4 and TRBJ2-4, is ETGVTQSPTHLIKTRGQQVTLRCSSQSGHNTVSWYQQALGQGPQFIFQYYREEENGRGNFPPRFSGLQFPNYSSELNVNALELDDSALYLCASSTGTGSRNIQYFGAGTRLSVL.

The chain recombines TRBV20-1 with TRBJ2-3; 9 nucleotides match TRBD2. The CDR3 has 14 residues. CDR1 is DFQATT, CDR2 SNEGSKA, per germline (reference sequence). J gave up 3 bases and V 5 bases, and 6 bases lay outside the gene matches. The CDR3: CSARTSGRTDTQYF. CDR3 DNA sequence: TGCAGTGCTCGAACTAGCGGGCGGACAGATACGCAGTATTTT.

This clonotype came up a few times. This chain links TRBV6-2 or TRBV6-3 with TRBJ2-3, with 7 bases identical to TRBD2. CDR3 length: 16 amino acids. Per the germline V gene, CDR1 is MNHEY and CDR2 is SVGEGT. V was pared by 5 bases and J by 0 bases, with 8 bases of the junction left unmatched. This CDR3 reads CASSGGPGGSTDTQYF. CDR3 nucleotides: TGTGCCAGCAGTGGTGGCCCGGGGGGTAGCACAGATACGCAGTATTTT.

CDR3: CASSPPGLASNEQFF. CDR3 DNA sequence: TGTGCCAGCTCACCACCGGGACTAGCATCGAATGAGCAGTTCTTC. This chain uses TRBV18 with TRBJ2-1; TRBD2 agrees at 9 bases. V lost 0 bases, J lost 7 bases, and 4 bases stayed unmatched. The V gene's germline CDR1 is KGHSH and CDR2 LQKENI. CDR3 size: 15 residues.

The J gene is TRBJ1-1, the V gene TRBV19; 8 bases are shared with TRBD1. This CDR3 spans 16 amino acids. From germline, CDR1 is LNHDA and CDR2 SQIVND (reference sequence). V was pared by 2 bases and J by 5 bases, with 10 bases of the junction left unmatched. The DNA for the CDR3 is TGTGCCAGTAGTATATCTCACCAGGGGGCGTGGACTGAAGCTTTCTTT. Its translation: CASSISHQGAWTEAFF. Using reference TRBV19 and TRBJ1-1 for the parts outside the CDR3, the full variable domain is DGGITQSPKYLFRKEGQNVTLSCEQNLNHDAMYWYRQDPGQGLRLIYYSQIVNDFQKGDIAEGYSVSREKKESFPLTVTSAQKNPTAFYLCASSISHQGAWTEAFFGQGTRLTVV.

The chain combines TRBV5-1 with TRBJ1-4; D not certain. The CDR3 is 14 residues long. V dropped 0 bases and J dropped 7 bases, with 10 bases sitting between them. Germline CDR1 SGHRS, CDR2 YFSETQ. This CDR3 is CASSLEGLPEKLFF. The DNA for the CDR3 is TGCGCCAGCAGCTTGGAGGGATTGCCTGAAAAACTGTTTTTT.

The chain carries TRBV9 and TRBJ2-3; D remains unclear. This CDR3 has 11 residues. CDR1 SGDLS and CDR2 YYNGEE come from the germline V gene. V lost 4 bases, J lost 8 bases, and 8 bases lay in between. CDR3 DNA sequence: TGTGCCAGCAGCCTGTCGGGTACGCAGTATTTT. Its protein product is CASSLSGTQYF.

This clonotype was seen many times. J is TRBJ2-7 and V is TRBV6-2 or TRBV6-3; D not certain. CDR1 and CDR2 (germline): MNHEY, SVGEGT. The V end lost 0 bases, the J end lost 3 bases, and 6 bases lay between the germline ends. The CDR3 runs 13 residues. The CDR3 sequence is CASSYSAGYEQYF. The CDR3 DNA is TGTGCCAGCAGTTACTCGGCAGGCTACGAGCAGTACTTC.

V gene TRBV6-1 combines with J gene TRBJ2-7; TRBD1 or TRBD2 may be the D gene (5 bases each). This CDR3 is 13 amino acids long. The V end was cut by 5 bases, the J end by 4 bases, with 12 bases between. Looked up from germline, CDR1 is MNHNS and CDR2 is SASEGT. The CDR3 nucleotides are TGTGCCAGCAGTCCGGTGGGGGATTACGAGCAGTACGTC. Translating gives CASSPVGDYEQYV.

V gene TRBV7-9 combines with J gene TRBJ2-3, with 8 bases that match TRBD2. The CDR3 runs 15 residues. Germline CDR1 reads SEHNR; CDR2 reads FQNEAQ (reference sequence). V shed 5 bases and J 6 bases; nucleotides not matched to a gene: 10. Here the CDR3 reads CASSMGPAGADTQYF. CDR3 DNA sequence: TGTGCCAGCAGCATGGGCCCAGCGGGGGCCGATACGCAGTATTTT.